A selection of T cell receptor beta chains follows, all from one sample in a study of blood T cell repertoires in COVID-19. Clones were sequenced by immunoSEQ multiplex PCR, and TCRdb holds only the in-frame ones, with some missing. The data show fewer than 350,000 clones, with around 87% seen just once and 1.5% to 2% held by the top ten. Sequenced material: PBMCs or T cells enriched from blood (not recorded which). The receptor source for this set is a woman younger than 30 with acute COVID-19. Each CDR3 is given with its conserved first and last residue. Each record gives: clone size, V gene, D gene, J gene, CDR3 DNA, CDR3 protein. D genes are given only for firm matches. Clone size appears in some rows only: once, few, many, or a class for an expanded clone.

clone size: NA; V gene: TRBV27; D gene: TRBD1; J gene: TRBJ2-1; CDR3 DNA: TGTGCCAGTACAGGGGGAATCCACAATGAGCAGTTCTTC; CDR3 protein: CASTGGIHNEQFF
clone size: once; V gene: TRBV3-1/TRBV3-2; D gene: NA; J gene: TRBJ2-1; CDR3 DNA: TGTGCCAGCAGCCAAGACCTCGCGGACTCCTACAATGAGCAGTTCTTC; CDR3 protein: CASSQDLADSYNEQFF
clone size: NA; V gene: TRBV28; D gene: NA; J gene: TRBJ2-7; CDR3 DNA: TGTGCCAGCAGTCGGCTAGGGGAAGCCTACGAGCAGTACTTC; CDR3 protein: CASSRLGEAYEQYF
clone size: NA; V gene: TRBV6-6; D gene: NA; J gene: TRBJ1-4; CDR3 DNA: TGTGCCAGCAGTTATCGGGTTACTAATGAAAAACTGTTTTTT; CDR3 protein: CASSYRVTNEKLFF
clone size: NA; V gene: TRBV2; D gene: TRBD1; J gene: TRBJ2-2; CDR3 DNA: TGTGCCAGCAAAAAGGACAGGGGGGGCACCGGGGAGCTGTTTTTT; CDR3 protein: CASKKDRGGTGELFF
clone size: NA; V gene: TRBV28; D gene: TRBD2; J gene: TRBJ2-1; CDR3 DNA: TGTGCCAGCAGTGGGACTAGCGGGACCAACAATGAGCAGTTCTTC; CDR3 protein: CASSGTSGTNNEQFF
clone size: NA; V gene: TRBV4-3; D gene: TRBD1; J gene: TRBJ2-3; CDR3 DNA: TGCGCCAGCAGCCAAGTCCCCGTTTCTCCCCAGGGGGCGAGCACAGATACGCAGTATTTT; CDR3 protein: CASSQVPVSPQGASTDTQYF
clone size: NA; V gene: TRBV5-1; D gene: NA; J gene: TRBJ2-5; CDR3 DNA: TGCGCCAGCAGCTTGGATAGGGGTATCCAAGAGACCCAGTACTTC; CDR3 protein: CASSLDRGIQETQYF
clone size: NA; V gene: TRBV19; D gene: NA; J gene: TRBJ2-2; CDR3 DNA: TGTGCCAGTACCTCAGGGTCCGGCTCCATTAACACCGGGGAGCTGTTTTTT; CDR3 protein: CASTSGSGSINTGELFF
clone size: once; V gene: TRBV19; D gene: NA; J gene: TRBJ1-2; CDR3 DNA: TGTGCCAGTAGGAGGGGAGGCTATGGCTACACCTTC; CDR3 protein: CASRRGGYGYTF
clone size: NA; V gene: TRBV19; D gene: TRBD1; J gene: TRBJ2-7; CDR3 DNA: TGTGCCAGTGGGGACAGGGACATCGACGAGCAGTACTTC; CDR3 protein: CASGDRDIDEQYF
clone size: NA; V gene: TRBV7-9; D gene: NA; J gene: TRBJ1-4; CDR3 DNA: TGTGCCAGCAGCTTGGAGGGGGGGAAATTGTTTTTT; CDR3 protein: CASSLEGGKLFF
clone size: NA; V gene: TRBV18; D gene: TRBD1; J gene: TRBJ1-1; CDR3 DNA: TGTGCCAGCTCAGGACAGGGGAAAAACACTGAAGCTTTCTTT; CDR3 protein: CASSGQGKNTEAFF
clone size: NA; V gene: TRBV6-5; D gene: TRBD1; J gene: TRBJ1-5; CDR3 DNA: TGTGCCAGCAGTTACGAGACAGGGGGAGGACAGCCCCAGCATTTT; CDR3 protein: CASSYETGGGQPQHF
clone size: NA; V gene: TRBV6-5; D gene: TRBD2; J gene: TRBJ2-1; CDR3 DNA: TGTGCCAGCAGTTACTCGCCTAGCGGGAGCTATGAGCAGTTCTTC; CDR3 protein: CASSYSPSGSYEQFF
clone size: NA; V gene: TRBV29-1; D gene: NA; J gene: TRBJ2-1; CDR3 DNA: TGCAGCGTCGGTTCACGCGACAATGAGCAGTTCTTC; CDR3 protein: CSVGSRDNEQFF
clone size: NA; V gene: TRBV6-5; D gene: NA; J gene: TRBJ1-1; CDR3 DNA: TGTGCCAGCAGTTTCAGGGGTCCCCTGAACACTGAAGCTTTCTTT; CDR3 protein: CASSFRGPLNTEAFF
clone size: NA; V gene: TRBV6-2/TRBV6-3; D gene: TRBD1; J gene: TRBJ2-7; CDR3 DNA: TGTGCCAGCAGCACCGGGACAGGGGCCTACGAGCAGTACTTC; CDR3 protein: CASSTGTGAYEQYF
clone size: NA; V gene: TRBV18; D gene: TRBD2; J gene: TRBJ2-7; CDR3 DNA: TGTGCCAGCTCACCCGGGGGGACTGGACGTATGAGCTCCTACGAGCAGTACTTC; CDR3 protein: CASSPGGTGRMSSYEQYF
clone size: NA; V gene: TRBV11-2; D gene: NA; J gene: TRBJ2-1; CDR3 DNA: TGTGCCAGCAGCCGGCGTTTTGTTCAGAGGGACTCGGGAGACGGGGAGCAGTTCTTC; CDR3 protein: CASSRRFVQRDSGDGEQFF
clone size: NA; V gene: TRBV10-2; D gene: NA; J gene: TRBJ2-7; CDR3 DNA: TGCGCCAGCAGCGACTTGCGTGACGAGCAGTACTTC; CDR3 protein: CASSDLRDEQYF
clone size: NA; V gene: TRBV5-1; D gene: NA; J gene: TRBJ1-6; CDR3 DNA: TGCGCCAGCAGCTTGGGCAGGGAAGATTCACCCCTCCACTTT; CDR3 protein: CASSLGREDSPLHF
clone size: NA; V gene: TRBV6-5; D gene: NA; J gene: TRBJ2-7; CDR3 DNA: TGTGCCAGCCTACTTTCATTGACAGCCTACGAGCAGTACTTC; CDR3 protein: CASLLSLTAYEQYF
clone size: NA; V gene: TRBV25-1; D gene: NA; J gene: TRBJ1-1; CDR3 DNA: TGTGCCAGCAGTGTCCAGGGCCCTATTAACACTGAAGCTTTCTTT; CDR3 protein: CASSVQGPINTEAFF
clone size: NA; V gene: TRBV7-8; D gene: NA; J gene: TRBJ2-7; CDR3 DNA: TGTGCCAGCAGCATAACTAACTACGAGCAGTACTTC; CDR3 protein: CASSITNYEQYF
clone size: NA; V gene: TRBV30; D gene: NA; J gene: TRBJ1-2; CDR3 DNA: TGTGCCTGGAGGCAAGGGACACTATATGGCTACACCTTC; CDR3 protein: CAWRQGTLYGYTF
clone size: NA; V gene: TRBV7-8; D gene: TRBD1; J gene: TRBJ2-7; CDR3 DNA: TGTGCCAGCAGTGACGGGGACAGGGGGTTTCTCGAGCAGTACTTC; CDR3 protein: CASSDGDRGFLEQYF
clone size: NA; V gene: TRBV11-2; D gene: TRBD2; J gene: TRBJ2-1; CDR3 DNA: TGTGCCAGCAGCTTAGAGCGGGGGACCTACAATGAGCAGTTCTTC; CDR3 protein: CASSLERGTYNEQFF
clone size: NA; V gene: TRBV5-1; D gene: TRBD1; J gene: TRBJ1-4; CDR3 DNA: TGCGCCAGCAGCTCGGCAGGGGGATCTGAAAAACTGTTTTTT; CDR3 protein: CASSSAGGSEKLFF
clone size: NA; V gene: TRBV15; D gene: NA; J gene: TRBJ1-5; CDR3 DNA: TGTGCCACCAGCGATTCCTCGGGTCAGCCCCAGCATTTT; CDR3 protein: CATSDSSGQPQHF
clone size: NA; V gene: TRBV18; D gene: NA; J gene: TRBJ1-1; CDR3 DNA: TGTGCCAGCTCACCCGTACAGGGAAACACTGAAGCTTTCTTT; CDR3 protein: CASSPVQGNTEAFF
clone size: few; V gene: TRBV5-1; D gene: NA; J gene: TRBJ1-6; CDR3 DNA: TGCGCCAGCAAGACACAGGCAAACTCCTATAATTCACCCCTCCACTTT; CDR3 protein: CASKTQANSYNSPLHF
clone size: NA; V gene: TRBV19; D gene: TRBD2; J gene: TRBJ2-3; CDR3 DNA: TGTGCCAGTAGTACGGGGGGGCTGTTGCTTACAGATACGCAGTATTTT; CDR3 protein: CASSTGGLLLTDTQYF
clone size: NA; V gene: TRBV4-3; D gene: NA; J gene: TRBJ2-4; CDR3 DNA: TGCGCCAGCAGCCAAGATAGAGAAAACATTCAGTACTTC; CDR3 protein: CASSQDRENIQYF
clone size: NA; V gene: TRBV5-5; D gene: NA; J gene: TRBJ1-1; CDR3 DNA: TGTGCCAGCAGCCCCTGGCGGGCGACTGAAGCTTTCTTT; CDR3 protein: CASSPWRATEAFF